This T cell receptor beta chain was sequenced in a study of blood T cells in healthy people across ages. Between the trimmed V and J ends, which lost 8 bases and 7 bases, there was a span of 15 bases. In germline, CDR1 is LNHDA, CDR2 SQIVND (reference sequence). The CDR3 extends over 14 amino acids. Next came a second PCR, run for roughly 6 to 11 cycles, which used a sample-barcoded 5' primer along with a J-beta primer mix. TCRdb used MiXCR to reprocess the 5' RACE reads, holding one entry per CDR3 protein. This table holds a few hundred thousand distinct CDR3 sequences, approximately 30% found once.

The sequence was collected from a woman aged 70-85 years in good health. V usage is TRBV19 and J usage is TRBJ1-6, with D perhaps TRBD1 (6 bases). The sequenced sample was blood. The CDR3 nucleotides are TGTGCCAGTCGCCGGGACACGTGGAATTCACCCCTCCACTTT. It yields the protein CASRRDTWNSPLHF.